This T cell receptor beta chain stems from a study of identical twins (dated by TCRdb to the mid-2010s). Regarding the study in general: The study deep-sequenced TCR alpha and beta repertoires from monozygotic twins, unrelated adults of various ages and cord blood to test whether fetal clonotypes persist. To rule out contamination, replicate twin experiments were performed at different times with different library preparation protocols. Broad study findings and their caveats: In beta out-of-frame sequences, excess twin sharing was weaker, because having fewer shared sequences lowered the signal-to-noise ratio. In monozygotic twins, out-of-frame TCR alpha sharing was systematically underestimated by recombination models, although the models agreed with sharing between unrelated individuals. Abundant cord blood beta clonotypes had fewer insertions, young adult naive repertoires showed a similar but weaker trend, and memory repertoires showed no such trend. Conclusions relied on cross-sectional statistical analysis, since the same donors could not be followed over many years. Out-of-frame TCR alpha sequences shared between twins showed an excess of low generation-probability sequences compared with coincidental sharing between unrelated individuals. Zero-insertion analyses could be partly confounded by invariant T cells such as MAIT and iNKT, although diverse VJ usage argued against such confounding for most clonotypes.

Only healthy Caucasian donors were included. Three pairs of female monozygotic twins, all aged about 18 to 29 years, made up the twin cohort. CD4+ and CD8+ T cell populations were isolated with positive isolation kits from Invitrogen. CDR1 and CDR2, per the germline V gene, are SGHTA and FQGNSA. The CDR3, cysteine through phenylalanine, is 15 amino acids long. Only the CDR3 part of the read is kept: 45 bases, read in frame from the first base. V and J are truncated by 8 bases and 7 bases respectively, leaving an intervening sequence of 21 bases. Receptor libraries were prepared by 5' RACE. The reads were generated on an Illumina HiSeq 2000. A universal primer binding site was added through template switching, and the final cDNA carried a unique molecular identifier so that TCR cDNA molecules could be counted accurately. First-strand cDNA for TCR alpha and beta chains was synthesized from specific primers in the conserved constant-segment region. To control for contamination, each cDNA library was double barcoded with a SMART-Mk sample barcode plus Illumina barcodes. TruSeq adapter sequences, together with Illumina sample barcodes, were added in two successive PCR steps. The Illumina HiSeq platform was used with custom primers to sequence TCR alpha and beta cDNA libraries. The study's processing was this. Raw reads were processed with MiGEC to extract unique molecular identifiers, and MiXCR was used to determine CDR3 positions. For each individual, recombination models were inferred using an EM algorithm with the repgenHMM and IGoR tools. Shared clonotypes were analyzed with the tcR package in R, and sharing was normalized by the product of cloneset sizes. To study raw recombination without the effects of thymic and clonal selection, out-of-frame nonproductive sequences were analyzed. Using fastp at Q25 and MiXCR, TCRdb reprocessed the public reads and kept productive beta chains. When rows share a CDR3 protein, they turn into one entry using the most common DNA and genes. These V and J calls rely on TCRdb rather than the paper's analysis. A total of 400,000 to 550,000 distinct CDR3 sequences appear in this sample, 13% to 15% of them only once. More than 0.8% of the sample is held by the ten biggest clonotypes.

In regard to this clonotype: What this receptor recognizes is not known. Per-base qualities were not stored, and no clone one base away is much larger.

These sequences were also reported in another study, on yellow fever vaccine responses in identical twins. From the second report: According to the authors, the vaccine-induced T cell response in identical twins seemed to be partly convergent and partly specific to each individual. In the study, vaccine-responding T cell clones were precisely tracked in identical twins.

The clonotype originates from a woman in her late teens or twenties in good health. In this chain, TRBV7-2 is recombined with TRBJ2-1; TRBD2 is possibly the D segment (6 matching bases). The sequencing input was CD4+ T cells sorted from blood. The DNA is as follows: TGTGCCAGCCAACCTGGCGGGAATGTTGGGAATGAGCAGTTCTTC. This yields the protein CASQPGGNVGNEQFF.